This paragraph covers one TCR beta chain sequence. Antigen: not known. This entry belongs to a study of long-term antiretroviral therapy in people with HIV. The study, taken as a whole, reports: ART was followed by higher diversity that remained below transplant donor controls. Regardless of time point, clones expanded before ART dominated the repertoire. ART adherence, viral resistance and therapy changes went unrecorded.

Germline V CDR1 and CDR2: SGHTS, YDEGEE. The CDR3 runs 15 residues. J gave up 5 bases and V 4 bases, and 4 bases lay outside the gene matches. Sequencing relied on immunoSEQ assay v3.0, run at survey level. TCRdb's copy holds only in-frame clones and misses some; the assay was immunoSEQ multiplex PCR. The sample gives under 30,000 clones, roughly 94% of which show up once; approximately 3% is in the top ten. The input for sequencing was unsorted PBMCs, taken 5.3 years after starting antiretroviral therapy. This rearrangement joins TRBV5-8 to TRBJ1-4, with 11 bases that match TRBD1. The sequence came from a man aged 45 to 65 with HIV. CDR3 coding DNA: TGTGCCAGCAGCGCGGGGACAGGGGGGAATGAAAAACTGTTTTTT. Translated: CASSAGTGGNEKLFF. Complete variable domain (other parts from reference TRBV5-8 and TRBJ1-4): EAGVTQSPTHLIKTRGQQATLRCSPISGHTSVYWYQQALGLGLQFLLWYDEGEERNRGNFPPRFSGRQFPNYSSELNVNALELEDSALYLCASSAGTGGNEKLFFGSGTQLSVL.